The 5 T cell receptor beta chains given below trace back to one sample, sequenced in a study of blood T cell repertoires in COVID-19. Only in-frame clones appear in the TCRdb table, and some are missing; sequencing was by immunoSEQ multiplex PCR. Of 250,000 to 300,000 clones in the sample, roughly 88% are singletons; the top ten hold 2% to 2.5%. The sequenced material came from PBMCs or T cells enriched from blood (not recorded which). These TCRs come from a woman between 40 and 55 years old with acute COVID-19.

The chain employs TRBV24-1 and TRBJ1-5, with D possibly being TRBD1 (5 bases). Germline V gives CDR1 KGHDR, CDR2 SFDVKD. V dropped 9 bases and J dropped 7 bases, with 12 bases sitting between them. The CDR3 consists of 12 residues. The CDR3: CATSRGGQPQHF. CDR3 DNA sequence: TGTGCCACCTCTCGGGGGGGACAGCCCCAGCATTTT.

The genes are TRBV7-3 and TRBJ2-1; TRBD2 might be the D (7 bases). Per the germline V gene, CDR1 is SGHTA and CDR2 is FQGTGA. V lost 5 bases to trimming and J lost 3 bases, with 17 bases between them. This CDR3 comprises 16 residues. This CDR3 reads CASSPSGGTRYNEQFF. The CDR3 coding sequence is TGTGCCAGCAGCCCTTCGGGGGGCACCCGCTACAATGAGCAGTTCTTC. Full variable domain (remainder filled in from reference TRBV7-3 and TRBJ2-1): GAGVSQTPSNKVTEKGKYVELRCDPISGHTALYWYRQSLGQGPEFLIYFQGTGAADDSGLPNDRFFAVRPEGSVSTLKIQRTERGDSAVYLCASSPSGGTRYNEQFFGPGTRLTVL.

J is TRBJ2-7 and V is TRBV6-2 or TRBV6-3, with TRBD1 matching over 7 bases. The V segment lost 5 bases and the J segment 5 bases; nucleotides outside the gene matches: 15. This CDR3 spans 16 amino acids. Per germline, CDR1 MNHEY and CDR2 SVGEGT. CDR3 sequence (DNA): TGTGCCAGCAGTCCCTCTTTCGGGACAGTTTTGCACGAGCAGTACTTC. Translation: CASSPSFGTVLHEQYF.

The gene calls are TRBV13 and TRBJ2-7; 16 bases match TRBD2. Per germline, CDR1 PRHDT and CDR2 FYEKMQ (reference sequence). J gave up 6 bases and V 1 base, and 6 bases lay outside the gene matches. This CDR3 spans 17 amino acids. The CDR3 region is CASSLEGLAGGPGEQYF. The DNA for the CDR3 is TGTGCCAGCAGCTTAGAGGGACTAGCGGGGGGGCCAGGCGAGCAGTACTTC.

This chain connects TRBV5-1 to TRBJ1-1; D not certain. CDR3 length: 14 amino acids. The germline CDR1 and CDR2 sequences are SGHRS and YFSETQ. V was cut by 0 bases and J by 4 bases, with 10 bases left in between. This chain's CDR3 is CASSLEASGTEAFF. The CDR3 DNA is TGCGCCAGCAGCTTGGAGGCGTCGGGCACTGAAGCTTTCTTT. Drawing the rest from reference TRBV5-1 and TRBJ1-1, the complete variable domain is KAGVTQTPRYLIKTRGQQVTLSCSPISGHRSVSWYQQTPGQGLQFLFEYFSETQRNKGNFPGRFSGRQFSNSRSEMNVSTLELGDSALYLCASSLEASGTEAFFGQGTRLTVV.